The clone carrying this T cell receptor beta chain came up a few times. RNA transcripts gave rise to amplified TCR beta CDR3 regions. HTBI primers were used for first-round RT-PCR of the TCR CDR3. TCRdb redid the calling of the multiplex PCR reads with MiXCR, one entry per CDR3 protein. The sample lists 250,000 to 400,000 distinct CDR3 sequences, 12% to 15% seen once, with 30% to 40% in the top ten. This sample is drawn from a study of T cells in Graves' hyperthyroidism and ophthalmopathy. Overall study context: Once the initial diagnosis was made, peripheral blood was obtained before any treatment.

PBMCs were sourced from more than 9 ml fresh peripheral blood. The CDR3 has 16 residues. Trimming pared 0 bases from V and 3 bases from J, leaving 13 bases between. Germline-derived CDR1 and CDR2 are SGHDN and FVKESK. The sample was blood. The receptor was isolated from a woman in her forties with Graves' ophthalmopathy. The chain recombines TRBV14 with TRBJ2-3; tentative D call: TRBD1 (5 bases). CDR3 amino acids: CASSQDRPGLTDTQYF. CDR3 sequence (DNA): TGTGCCAGCAGCCAAGATCGGCCAGGGTTGACAGATACGCAGTATTTT.